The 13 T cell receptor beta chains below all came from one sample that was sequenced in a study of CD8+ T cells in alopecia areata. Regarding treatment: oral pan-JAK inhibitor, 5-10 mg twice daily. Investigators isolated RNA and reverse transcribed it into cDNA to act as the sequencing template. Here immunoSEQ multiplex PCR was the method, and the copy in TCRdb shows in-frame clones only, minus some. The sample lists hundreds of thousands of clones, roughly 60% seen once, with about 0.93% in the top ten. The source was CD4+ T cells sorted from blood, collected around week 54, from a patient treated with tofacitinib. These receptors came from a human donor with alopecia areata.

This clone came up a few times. The CDR3 is CASSRGGADRTDTQYF. In nucleotides, the CDR3 is TGTGCCAGCAGCCGGGGGGGGGCGGATCGCACAGATACGCAGTATTTT. V and J are TRBV27 and TRBJ2-3; 8 bases are a match to TRBD2. The junction had 9 bases not matched to a gene; V was cut back by 6 bases and J by 1 base. Germline-derived CDR1 and CDR2 are MNHEY and SMNVEV (reference sequence). This CDR3 contains 16 residues.

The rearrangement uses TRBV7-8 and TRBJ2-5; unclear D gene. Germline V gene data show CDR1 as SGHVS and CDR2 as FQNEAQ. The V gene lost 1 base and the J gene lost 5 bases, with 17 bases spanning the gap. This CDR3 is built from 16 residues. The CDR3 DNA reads TGTGCCAGCAGCTTAGTCGCGGTACGGCTTGCTGAGACCCAGTACTTC. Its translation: CASSLVAVRLAETQYF.

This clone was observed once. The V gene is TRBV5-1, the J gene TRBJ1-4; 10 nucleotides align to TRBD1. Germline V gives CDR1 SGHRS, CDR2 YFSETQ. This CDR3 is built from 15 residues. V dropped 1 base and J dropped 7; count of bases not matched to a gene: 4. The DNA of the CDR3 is TGCGCCAGCAGCTTGCAGGGACAGGGGTCTGAAAAACTGTTTTTT. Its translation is CASSLQGQGSEKLFF.

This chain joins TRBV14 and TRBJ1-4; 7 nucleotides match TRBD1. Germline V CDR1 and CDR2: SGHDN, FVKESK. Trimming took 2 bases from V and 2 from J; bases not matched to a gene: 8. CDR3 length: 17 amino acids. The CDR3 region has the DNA TGTGCCAGCAGCCAATACCGACCGGGACAGACTAATGAAAAACTGTTTTTT. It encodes CASSQYRPGQTNEKLFF.

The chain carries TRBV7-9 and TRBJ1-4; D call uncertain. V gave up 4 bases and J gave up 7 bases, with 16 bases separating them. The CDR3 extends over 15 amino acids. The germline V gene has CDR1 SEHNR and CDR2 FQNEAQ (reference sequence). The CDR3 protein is CASSSAGREGEKLFF. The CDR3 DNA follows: TGTGCCAGCAGCTCCGCCGGGCGGGAAGGTGAAAAACTGTTTTTT.

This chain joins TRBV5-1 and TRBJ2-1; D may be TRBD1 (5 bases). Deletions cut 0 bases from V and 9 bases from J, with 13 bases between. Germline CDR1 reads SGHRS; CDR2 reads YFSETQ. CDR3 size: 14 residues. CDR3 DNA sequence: TGCGCCAGCAGCTTGGACCCTAGGGGTGGTGAGCAGTTCTTC. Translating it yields CASSLDPRGGEQFF.

CDR3 nucleotides: TGTGCCAGCAGCTTTCTAGCGGGCGACACCGGGGAGCTGTTTTTT. Amino acid sequence: CASSFLAGDTGELFF. The chain employs TRBV7-2 and TRBJ2-2; 8 bases line up with TRBD2. Per the germline V gene, CDR1 is SGHTA and CDR2 is FQGNSA. The CDR3 runs to 15 residues. V shed 3 bases, J shed 3 bases, and the junction held 3 bases outside the gene matches.

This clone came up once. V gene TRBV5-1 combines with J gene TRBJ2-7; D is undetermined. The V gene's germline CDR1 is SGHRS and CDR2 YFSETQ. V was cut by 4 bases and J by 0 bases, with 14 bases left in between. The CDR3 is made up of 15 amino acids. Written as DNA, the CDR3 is TGCGCCAGCAGCCAAAACAGCGTGAGCTCCTACGAGCAGTACTTC. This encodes CASSQNSVSSYEQYF. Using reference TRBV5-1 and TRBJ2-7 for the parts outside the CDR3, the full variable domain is KAGVTQTPRYLIKTRGQQVTLSCSPISGHRSVSWYQQTPGQGLQFLFEYFSETQRNKGNFPGRFSGRQFSNSRSEMNVSTLELGDSALYLCASSQNSVSSYEQYFGPGTRLTVT.

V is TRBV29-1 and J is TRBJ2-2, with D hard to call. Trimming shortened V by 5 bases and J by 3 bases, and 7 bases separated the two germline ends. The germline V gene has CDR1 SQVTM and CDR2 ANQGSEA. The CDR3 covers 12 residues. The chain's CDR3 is CSVRKDTGELFF. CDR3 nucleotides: TGCAGCGTTCGGAAGGACACCGGGGAGCTGTTTTTT.

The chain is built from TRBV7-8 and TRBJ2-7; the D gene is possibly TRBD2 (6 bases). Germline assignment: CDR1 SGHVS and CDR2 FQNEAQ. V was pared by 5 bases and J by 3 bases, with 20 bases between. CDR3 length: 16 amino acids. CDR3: CASSRRGSGPGYEQYF. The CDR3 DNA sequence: TGTGCCAGCAGCCGACGGGGGTCAGGCCCCGGCTACGAGCAGTACTTC.

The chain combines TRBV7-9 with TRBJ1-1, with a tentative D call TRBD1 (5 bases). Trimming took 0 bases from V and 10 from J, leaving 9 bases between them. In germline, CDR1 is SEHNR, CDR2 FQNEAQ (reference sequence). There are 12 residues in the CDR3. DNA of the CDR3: TGTGCCAGCAGCTTAGCGTTGGGGCGAGCTTTCTTT. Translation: CASSLALGRAFF.

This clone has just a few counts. CDR3 protein: CASSPSSGEQYF. CDR3 in DNA: TGTGCCAGCAGCCCCTCTAGTGGGGAGCAGTACTTC. The chain links TRBV7-9 to TRBJ2-7, with D unclear. CDR1 is SEHNR and CDR2 is FQNEAQ in the germline V gene (reference sequence). Trimming took off 5 bases at V and 7 bases at J, with 12 bases between the two ends. The CDR3 consists of 12 residues.

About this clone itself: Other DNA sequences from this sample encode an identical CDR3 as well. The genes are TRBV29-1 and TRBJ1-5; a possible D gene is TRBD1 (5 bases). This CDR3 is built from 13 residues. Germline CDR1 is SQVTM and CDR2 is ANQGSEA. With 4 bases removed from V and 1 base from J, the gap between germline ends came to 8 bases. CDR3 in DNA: TGCAGCGTTGGAGGGGACAGCAATCAGCCCCAGCATTTT. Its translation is CSVGGDSNQPQHF.